This TCR beta chain appears in the sequencing data of a study of blood T cell repertoires in COVID-19. Study-level information: Samples of COVID-19 (acute and convalescent) were obtained from the United States, Italy and Spain.

The assay was immunoSEQ multiplex PCR, and TCRdb's table has in-frame clones only and misses some. The data contain around 50,000 clones, 75% to 95% of them singletons. The specimen was peripheral blood. This TCR was sampled from an older man with active COVID-19.

The CDR3 is CASSVAAVALGNTIYF. In DNA form, the CDR3 reads TGTGCCAGCAGCGTAGCTGCGGTAGCTCTGGGAAACACCATATATTTT. The gene calls are TRBV9 and TRBJ1-3; no definite D call. The CDR3 is made up of 16 amino acids. In germline, CDR1 is SGDLS, CDR2 YYNGEE. Trimming cost V 0 bases and J 4 bases, with 14 bases left between them.